These 13 T cell receptor beta chains came from one sample sequenced in a study of technical replicates of blood from several donors (dated by TCRdb to about 2017). The method was the immunoSEQ multiplex PCR assay. The source is immuneACCESS, and TCRdb retained only in-frame sequences with V and J called. Part of the clones is not carried over; for the studies checked, unresolved V genes explain less than half of this, and the remainder is unexplained. The sample contains 80,000 or so clones, approximately 94% of them found a single time. The ten most abundant clones make up roughly 0.4% of the sample. The sample consisted of T cells isolated from PBMCs. Receptors originate from a human donor in good health.

The V call is TRBV5-1, the J call TRBJ1-5; TRBD1 might be the D (5 bases). The CDR3 covers 14 residues. CDR1 SGHRS and CDR2 YFSETQ come from the germline V gene. V lost 0 bases to trimming and J lost 3 bases, with 7 bases between them. CDR3 in DNA: TGCGCCAGCAGCTTGGGACAGAACAATCAGCCCCAGCATTTT. This gives the protein CASSLGQNNQPQHF.

The count of this clone is one. The rearrangement uses TRBV9 and TRBJ2-7; TRBD2 agrees at 11 bases. Germline CDR1 SGDLS, CDR2 YYNGEE. The CDR3 spans 15 residues. With 0 bases clipped from V and 4 bases from J, the junction kept 3 bases outside the gene matches. CDR3 sequence reads: CASSVGVAGGYEQYF. CDR3 bases: TGTGCCAGCAGCGTAGGAGTAGCGGGAGGGTACGAGCAGTACTTC.

The chain uses TRBV7-2 and TRBJ2-3; the D gene is possibly TRBD2 (6 bases). The CDR3 is 16 residues long. In germline, CDR1 is SGHTA, CDR2 FQGNSA. V was pared by 1 base and J by 6 bases, with 17 bases between. The CDR3 bases are TGTGCCAGCAGCTTAGTTTCGGGAGTAGTAGCGGATACGCAGTATTTT. Residues: CASSLVSGVVADTQYF.

This clone was found a few times. The rearrangement uses TRBV10-1 and TRBJ1-1; 9 positions agree with TRBD1. Germline loops: CDR1 WNHNN, CDR2 SYGVQD (reference sequence). The CDR3 runs to 15 residues. The ends lost 0 bases at V and 7 bases at J; junction bases unmatched: 6. CDR3 region: CASSESGQGRNEAFF. CDR3 nucleotide sequence: TGCGCCAGCAGTGAGTCCGGACAGGGGAGGAATGAAGCTTTCTTT.

The chain couples TRBV7-7 to TRBJ2-5, with D possibly being TRBD1 (6 bases). V was trimmed by 5 bases and J by 2 bases, leaving 12 bases between them. Germline CDR1 reads SSHAT; CDR2 reads FNYEAQ (reference sequence). There are 14 residues in the CDR3. DNA of the CDR3: TGTGCCAGCAGCCTGGACAGCGTACAAGAGACCCAGTACTTC. It is translated as CASSLDSVQETQYF.

The CDR3 loop is CASSLQSLPYEQYF. CDR3 bases: TGTGCCAGCAGCTTACAGAGTCTTCCCTACGAGCAGTACTTC. This rearrangement joins TRBV5-6 to TRBJ2-7; D is uncertain. The ends were cut back, 2 bases at V and 2 bases at J, with 11 bases in the middle. The germline CDR1 and CDR2 sequences are SGHDT and YYEEEE. There are 14 residues in the CDR3.

The CDR3 protein is CASSLGPGSGNTIYF. The CDR3 region has the DNA TGCGCCAGCAGCTTGGGGCCCGGGTCTGGAAACACCATATATTTT. The genes are TRBV5-1 and TRBJ1-3; D gene uncertain. V gave up 0 bases and J gave up 1 base, with 8 bases separating them. The V gene's germline CDR1 is SGHRS and CDR2 YFSETQ. CDR3 length: 15 residues. The variable domain in full, with the rest retrieved from reference TRBV5-1 and TRBJ1-3, is KAGVTQTPRYLIKTRGQQVTLSCSPISGHRSVSWYQQTPGQGLQFLFEYFSETQRNKGNFPGRFSGRQFSNSRSEMNVSTLELGDSALYLCASSLGPGSGNTIYFGEGSWLTVV.

The chain couples TRBV5-1 to TRBJ2-2; possibly TRBD1 for D (6 bases). The CDR3 runs 16 residues. Looked up from germline, CDR1 is SGHRS and CDR2 is YFSETQ. Trimming left V 2 bases short and J 5 bases short, with 16 bases between. The DNA of the CDR3 is TGCGCCAGCAGCTTACACAGGGAGTTGGGGACCGGGGAGCTGTTTTTT. This translates into CASSLHRELGTGELFF.

The CDR3 nucleotides read TGTGCCAGCAGCTTGGACAGACTTTCCTATGGCTACACCTTC. It translates to CASSLDRLSYGYTF. V gene TRBV13 combines with J gene TRBJ1-2, with D perhaps matching TRBD1 (6 bases). This CDR3 has 14 amino acids. Germline lookup yields CDR1 PRHDT and CDR2 FYEKMQ (reference sequence). Trimming left V 3 bases short and J 4 bases short, with 12 bases between. Using reference TRBV13 and TRBJ1-2 for the parts outside the CDR3, the full variable domain is AAGVIQSPRHLIKEKRETATLKCYPIPRHDTVYWYQQGPGQDPQFLISFYEKMQSDKGSIPDRFSAQQFSDYHSELNMSSLELGDSALYFCASSLDRLSYGYTFGSGTRLTVV.

The V and J genes are TRBV18 and TRBJ1-1, with 9 bases fitting TRBD1. There are 15 residues in the CDR3. The germline V gene encodes CDR1 KGHSH and CDR2 LQKENI. V was clipped by 1 base and J by 4 bases; unmatched bases: 4. CDR3 sequence: CASSPRQGESTEAFF. The CDR3 DNA is TGTGCCAGCTCACCACGACAGGGGGAGAGCACTGAAGCTTTCTTT.

This clone was picked up one time. The CDR3 is CATSNGQAGETQYF. DNA for the CDR3: TGTGCCACCAGTAACGGACAGGCAGGAGAGACCCAGTACTTC. The chain is built from TRBV15 and TRBJ2-5; 7 bases fit TRBD1. Per germline, CDR1 LNHNV and CDR2 YYDKDF (reference sequence). V lost 6 bases to trimming and J lost 4 bases; unmatched junction nucleotides: 8. The CDR3 contains 14 residues.

The chain employs TRBV5-1 and TRBJ2-1; D remains unclear. The CDR3 runs 12 residues. Between the trimmed V and J ends, which lost 4 bases and 4 bases, there was a span of 6 bases. Germline-derived CDR1 and CDR2 are SGHRS and YFSETQ. The CDR3 is CASSPTYNEQFF. CDR3 coding DNA: TGCGCCAGCAGCCCGACTTACAATGAGCAGTTCTTC.

V gene TRBV7-2 combines with J gene TRBJ2-7; 7 bases fit TRBD1. The CDR3 is 14 amino acids. CDR1 and CDR2 (germline): SGHTA, FQGNSA. V lost 3 bases and J lost 7; bases outside the gene matches: 9. DNA for the CDR3: TGTGCCAGCAGCTTGGGACAGTCCTACGTAGAGCAGTACTTC. This sequence encodes CASSLGQSYVEQYF.